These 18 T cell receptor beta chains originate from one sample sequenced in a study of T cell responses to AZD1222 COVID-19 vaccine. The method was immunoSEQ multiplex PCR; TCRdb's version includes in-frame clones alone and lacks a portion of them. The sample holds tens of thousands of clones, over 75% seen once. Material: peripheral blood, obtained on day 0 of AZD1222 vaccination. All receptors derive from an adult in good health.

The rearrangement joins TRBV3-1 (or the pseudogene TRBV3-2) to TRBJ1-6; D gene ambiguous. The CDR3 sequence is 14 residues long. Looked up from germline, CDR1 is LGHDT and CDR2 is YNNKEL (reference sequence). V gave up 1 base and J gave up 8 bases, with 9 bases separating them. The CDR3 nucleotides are TGTGCCAGCAGCCAAGCGGGGTCGGATTCACCCCTCCACTTT. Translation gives CASSQAGSDSPLHF.

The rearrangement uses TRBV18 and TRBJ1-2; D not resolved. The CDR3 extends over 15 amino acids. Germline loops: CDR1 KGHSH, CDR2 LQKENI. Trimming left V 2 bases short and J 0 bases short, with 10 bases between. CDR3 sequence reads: CASSPTETPNYGYTF. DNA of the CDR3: TGTGCCAGCTCACCAACGGAGACCCCTAACTATGGCTACACCTTC.

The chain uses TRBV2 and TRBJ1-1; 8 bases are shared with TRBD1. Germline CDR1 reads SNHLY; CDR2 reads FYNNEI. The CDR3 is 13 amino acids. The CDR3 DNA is TGTGTCAGAAAACGGACAGGGACCACTGAAGCTTTCTTT. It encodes CVRKRTGTTEAFF.

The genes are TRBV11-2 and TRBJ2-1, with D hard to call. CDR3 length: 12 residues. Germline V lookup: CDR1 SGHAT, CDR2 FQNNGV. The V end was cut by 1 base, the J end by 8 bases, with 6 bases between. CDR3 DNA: TGTGCCAGCAGCTTAGCTTCCCATGAGCAGTTCTTC. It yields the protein CASSLASHEQFF. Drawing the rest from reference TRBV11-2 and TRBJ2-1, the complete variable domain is EAGVAQSPRYKIIEKRQSVAFWCNPISGHATLYWYQQILGQGPKLLIQFQNNGVVDDSQLPKDRFSAERLKGVDSTLKIQPAKLEDSAVYLCASSLASHEQFFGPGTRLTVL.

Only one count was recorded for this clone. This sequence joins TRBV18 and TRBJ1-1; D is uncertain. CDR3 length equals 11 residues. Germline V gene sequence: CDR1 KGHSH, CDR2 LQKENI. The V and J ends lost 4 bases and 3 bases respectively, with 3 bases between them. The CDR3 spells CASSRDTEAFF. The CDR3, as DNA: TGTGCCAGCTCACGAGACACTGAAGCTTTCTTT.

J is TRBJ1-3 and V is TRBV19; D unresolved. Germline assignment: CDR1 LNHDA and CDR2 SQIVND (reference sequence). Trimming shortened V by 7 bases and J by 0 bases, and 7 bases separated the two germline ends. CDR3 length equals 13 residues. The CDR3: CASKDHSGNTIYF. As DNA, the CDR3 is TGTGCCAGTAAGGACCACTCTGGAAACACCATATATTTT.

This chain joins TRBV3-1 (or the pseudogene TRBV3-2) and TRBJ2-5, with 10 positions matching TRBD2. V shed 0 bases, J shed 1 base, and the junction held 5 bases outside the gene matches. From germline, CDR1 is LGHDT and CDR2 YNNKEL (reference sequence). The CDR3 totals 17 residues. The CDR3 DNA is TGTGCCAGCAGCCAAGATCGCCTAGCGGGAGCCCAAGAGACCCAGTACTTC. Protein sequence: CASSQDRLAGAQETQYF.

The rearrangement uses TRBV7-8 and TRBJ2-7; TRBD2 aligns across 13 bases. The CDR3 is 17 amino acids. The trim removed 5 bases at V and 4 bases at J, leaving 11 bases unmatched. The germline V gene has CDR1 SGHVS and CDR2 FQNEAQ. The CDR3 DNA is TGTGCCAGCAGCCCGTCGGGACTAGCGGGGAAGGCTTACGAGCAGTACTTC. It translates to CASSPSGLAGKAYEQYF.

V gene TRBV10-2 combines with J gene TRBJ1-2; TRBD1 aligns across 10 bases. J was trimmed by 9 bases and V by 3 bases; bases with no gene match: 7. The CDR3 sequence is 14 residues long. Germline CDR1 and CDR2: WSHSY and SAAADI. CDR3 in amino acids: CASSETDRGSSYTF. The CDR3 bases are TGCGCCAGCAGTGAAACGGACAGGGGGAGTAGCTACACCTTC.

As DNA, the CDR3 is TGCAGTGCTAGTATCCTGGATGAAAAACTGTTTTTT. It specifies CSASILDEKLFF. The gene calls are TRBV20-1 and TRBJ1-4; no reliable D call. Germline CDR1 is DFQATT and CDR2 is SNEGSKA (reference sequence). The V end was cut by 3 bases, the J end by 6 bases, with 8 bases between. There are 12 residues in the CDR3.

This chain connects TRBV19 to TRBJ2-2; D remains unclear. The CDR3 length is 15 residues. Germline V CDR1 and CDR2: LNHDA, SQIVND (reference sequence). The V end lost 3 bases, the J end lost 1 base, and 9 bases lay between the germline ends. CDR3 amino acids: CASSIGRRNTGELFF. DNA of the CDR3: TGTGCCAGTAGTATTGGCAGGCGGAACACCGGGGAGCTGTTTTTT.

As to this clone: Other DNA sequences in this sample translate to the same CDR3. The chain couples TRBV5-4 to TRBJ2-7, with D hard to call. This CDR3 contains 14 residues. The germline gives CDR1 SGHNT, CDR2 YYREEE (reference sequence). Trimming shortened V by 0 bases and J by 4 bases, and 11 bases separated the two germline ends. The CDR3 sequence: CASSLGLDEYEQYF. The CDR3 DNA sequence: TGTGCCAGCAGCTTGGGACTCGATGAATACGAGCAGTACTTC.

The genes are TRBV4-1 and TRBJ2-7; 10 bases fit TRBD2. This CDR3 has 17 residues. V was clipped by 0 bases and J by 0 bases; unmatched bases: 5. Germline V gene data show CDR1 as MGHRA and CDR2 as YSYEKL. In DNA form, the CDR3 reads TGCGCCAGCAGCCAAGATGGAGCGGGGGGGAACTCCTACGAGCAGTACTTC. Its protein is CASSQDGAGGNSYEQYF.

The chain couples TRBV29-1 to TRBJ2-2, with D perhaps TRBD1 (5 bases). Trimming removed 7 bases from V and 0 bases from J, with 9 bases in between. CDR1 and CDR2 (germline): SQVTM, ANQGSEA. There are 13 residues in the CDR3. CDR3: CSGAGTNTGELFF. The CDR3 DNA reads TGCAGCGGGGCAGGGACGAACACCGGGGAGCTGTTTTTT.

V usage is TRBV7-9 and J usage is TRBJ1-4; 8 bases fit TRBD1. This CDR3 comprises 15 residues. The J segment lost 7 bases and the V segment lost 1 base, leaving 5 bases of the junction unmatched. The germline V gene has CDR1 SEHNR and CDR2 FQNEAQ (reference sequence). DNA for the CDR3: TGTGCCAGCAGCTTAGGCGGCAGGGGGCCTGAAAAACTGTTTTTT. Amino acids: CASSLGGRGPEKLFF.

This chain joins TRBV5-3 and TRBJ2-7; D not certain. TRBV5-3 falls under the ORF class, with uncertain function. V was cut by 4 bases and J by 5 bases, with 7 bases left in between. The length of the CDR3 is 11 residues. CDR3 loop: CARSPQHEQYF. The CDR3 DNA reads TGTGCCAGAAGCCCCCAGCACGAGCAGTACTTC.

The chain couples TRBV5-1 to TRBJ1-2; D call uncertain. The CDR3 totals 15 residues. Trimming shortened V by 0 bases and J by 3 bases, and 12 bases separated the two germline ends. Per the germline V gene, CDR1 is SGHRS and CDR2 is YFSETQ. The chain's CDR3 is CASSLVGPLDYGYTF. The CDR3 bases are TGCGCCAGCAGCTTGGTCGGGCCCTTGGACTATGGCTACACCTTC.

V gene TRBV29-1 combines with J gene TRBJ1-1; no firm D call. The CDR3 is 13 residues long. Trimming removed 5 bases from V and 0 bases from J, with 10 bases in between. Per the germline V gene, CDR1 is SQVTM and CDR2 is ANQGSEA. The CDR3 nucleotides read TGCAGCGTTTCCGACGGAATGAACACTGAAGCTTTCTTT. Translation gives CSVSDGMNTEAFF. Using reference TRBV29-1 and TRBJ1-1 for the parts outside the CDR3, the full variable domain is SAVISQKPSRDICQRGTSLTIQCQVDSQVTMMFWYRQQPGQSLTLIATANQGSEATYESGFVIDKFPISRPNLTFSTLTVSNMSPEDSSIYLCSVSDGMNTEAFFGQGTRLTVV.